This TCR beta chain came from a study of T cells in localized non-small cell lung cancer. General study points: Since sequencing was restricted to only one region of the tumor, intratumor heterogeneity remains a possibility. Tumor trailed uninvolved adjacent lung in T cell clonality, which peaked there. Paired adjacent lung recovered a median around 52 of the top 100 tumor clones.

Per germline, CDR1 SGHTA and CDR2 FQGNSA. Trimming cost V 4 bases and J 5 bases, with 14 bases left between them. The CDR3 is 14 amino acids. Using immunoSEQ multiplex PCR, the repertoire was profiled, and TCRdb retains in-frame clones only, with some absent. The sample has about 15,000 clones; 85% to 90% are singletons. Note on this clone: Its antigen is undetermined.

The chain couples TRBV7-2 to TRBJ1-1; possible D gene TRBD1, 6 bases. Source: peripheral blood, taken before any cancer treatment. This TCR derives from a woman aged 40-69 years with stage I lung adenocarcinoma. The CDR3 reads CASSWSRRGTEAFF. In DNA form, the CDR3 reads TGTGCCAGCAGCTGGTCCCGAAGGGGGACTGAAGCTTTCTTT.